A selection of T cell receptor beta chains follows, all from one sample in a study of blood T cell repertoires in COVID-19. The protocol was immunoSEQ multiplex PCR, while the TCRdb copy is restricted to in-frame clones and leaves out a portion. The sample records about 190,000 clones, less than 80% being singletons. The specimen sequenced was peripheral blood. These TCRs come from a man aged 50 or older who had recovered from COVID-19. The CDR3 runs from the conserved cysteine through the conserved F or W. The order of the fields is clone size, V gene, D gene, J gene, CDR3 protein, CDR3 DNA. The D gene is left open where the match is weak. Clone size is shown for a subset of rows, as once, few, many or a class of expanded clone.

once	TRBV4-1	TRBD1	TRBJ1-5	CASSQFGTGRSNQPQHF	TGCGCCAGCAGCCAGTTTGGGACAGGGAGGAGCAATCAGCCCCAGCATTTT
NA	TRBV7-2	TRBD2	TRBJ2-5	CASSRLAGVEETQYF	TGTGCCAGCAGCCGGCTAGCGGGAGTTGAAGAGACCCAGTACTTC
NA	TRBV10-3	NA	TRBJ1-3	CATSGDGDTIYF	TGTGCCACGTCAGGGGATGGGGACACCATATATTTT
NA	TRBV13	NA	TRBJ2-2	CASSHTRSQTNTGELFF	TGTGCCAGCAGCCATACTCGGTCGCAAACGAACACCGGGGAGCTGTTTTTT
NA	TRBV19	TRBD1	TRBJ1-6	CASRGQGELSPLHF	TGTGCCAGTAGAGGACAGGGGGAATTGTCACCCCTCCACTTT
NA	TRBV7-7	TRBD2	TRBJ2-2	CASSLGAGGRVGELFF	TGTGCCAGCAGCTTAGGCGCGGGAGGCCGGGTCGGGGAGCTGTTTTTT
NA	TRBV29-1	TRBD2	TRBJ2-1	CSVIRLAWGNEQFF	TGCAGCGTAATTCGACTAGCGTGGGGGAATGAGCAGTTCTTC
NA	TRBV6-5	NA	TRBJ1-2	CASSYSGNYGYTF	TGTGCCAGCAGTTATTCGGGGAACTATGGCTACACCTTC
NA	TRBV11-2	TRBD1	TRBJ1-4	CASRRTGGYNEKLFF	TGTGCCAGCAGACGGACAGGGGGATATAATGAAAAACTGTTTTTT
NA	TRBV6-5	NA	TRBJ1-1	CASRRGGAHITEAFF	TGTGCCAGCAGGCGGGGGGGGGCGCATATCACTGAAGCTTTCTTT
NA	TRBV5-5	NA	TRBJ1-2	CASSLDVGGYGYTF	TGTGCCAGCAGCTTGGACGTAGGGGGCTATGGCTACACCTTC
many	TRBV19	NA	TRBJ2-2	CATTPWQPGLGNTGELFF	TGTGCCACGACCCCATGGCAACCGGGACTGGGAAACACCGGGGAGCTGTTTTTT
many	TRBV6-4	TRBD2	TRBJ2-3	CASSRLAGGQDTQYF	TGTGCCAGCAGCCGACTAGCGGGAGGGCAAGATACGCAGTATTTT
NA	TRBV3-1/TRBV3-2	TRBD1	TRBJ2-3	CASQDRVTDTQYF	TGTGCCAGCCAAGACAGGGTCACAGATACGCAGTATTTT
NA	TRBV5-1	NA	TRBJ2-7	CASSLAAGQTYEQYF	TGCGCCAGCAGCTTGGCCGCGGGCCAGACCTACGAGCAGTACTTC
once	TRBV30	TRBD1	TRBJ1-6	CAWNPGTETSPLHF	TGTGCCTGGAATCCCGGGACAGAGACTTCACCCCTCCACTTT
few	TRBV14	TRBD1	TRBJ2-7	CASSQEGTGTYEQYF	TGTGCCAGCAGCCAAGAAGGGACAGGGACCTACGAGCAGTACTTC
few	TRBV4-1	TRBD1	TRBJ2-7	CASSHAGTGIYEQYF	TGCGCCAGCAGCCATGCCGGGACAGGGATATACGAGCAGTACTTC
NA	TRBV7-9	NA	TRBJ2-7	CASSLFGGIKLSYEQYF	TGTGCCAGCAGCTTATTTGGCGGGATTAAACTCTCCTACGAGCAGTACTTC
NA	TRBV29-1	TRBD2	TRBJ2-2	CSVEVPFFAAQAGGHRELFF	TGCAGCGTTGAAGTTCCGTTTTTTGCAGCGCAGGCGGGGGGACACCGGGAGCTGTTTTTT
NA	TRBV29-1	TRBD1	TRBJ2-3	CSVGQGADTQYF	TGCAGCGTTGGACAGGGGGCAGATACGCAGTATTTT
NA	TRBV29-1	NA	TRBJ1-1	CSVELFGHRLAPTEETFF	TGCAGCGTTGAACTTTTTGGTCACCGACTTGCCCCTACGGAGGAGACTTTCTTT
once	TRBV4-3	NA	TRBJ1-4	CASSDTSGGKLFF	TGCGCCAGCAGCGACACATCGGGGGGAAAACTGTTTTTT
NA	TRBV27	TRBD2	TRBJ2-7	CASSAGTSGRPYEQYF	TGTGCCAGCAGTGCGGGGACTAGCGGGAGGCCCTACGAGCAGTACTTC
NA	TRBV9	NA	TRBJ2-2	CASSATISKGELFF	TGTGCCAGCAGCGCGACAATTTCGAAAGGGGAGCTGTTTTTT
NA	TRBV5-8	NA	TRBJ2-1	CASSLGGQINEQFF	TGTGCCAGCAGCTTGGGTGGACAGATAAATGAGCAGTTCTTC
few	TRBV28	NA	TRBJ1-5	CASKSGHHQPQHF	TGTGCCAGCAAATCTGGACACCATCAGCCCCAGCATTTT
NA	TRBV3-1/TRBV3-2	TRBD2	TRBJ2-7	CASSEAGESYEQYF	TGTGCCAGCAGTGAAGCGGGAGAGAGCTACGAGCAGTACTTC
NA	TRBV19	TRBD2	TRBJ2-1	CATIGESSGRALYNEQFF	TGTGCCACTATAGGGGAATCTAGCGGGAGAGCTCTTTACAATGAGCAGTTCTTC
NA	TRBV5-1	TRBD1	TRBJ2-3	CASRQGEDTQYF	TGCGCCAGCAGGCAGGGGGAAGATACGCAGTATTTT
NA	TRBV9	TRBD1	TRBJ2-1	CASNPGGWNEQFF	TGTGCCAGCAATCCAGGGGGCTGGAATGAGCAGTTCTTC
NA	TRBV7-8	NA	TRBJ2-7	CASSLARRRDEQYF	TGTGCCAGCAGCCTCGCTAGGAGGAGAGACGAGCAGTACTTC